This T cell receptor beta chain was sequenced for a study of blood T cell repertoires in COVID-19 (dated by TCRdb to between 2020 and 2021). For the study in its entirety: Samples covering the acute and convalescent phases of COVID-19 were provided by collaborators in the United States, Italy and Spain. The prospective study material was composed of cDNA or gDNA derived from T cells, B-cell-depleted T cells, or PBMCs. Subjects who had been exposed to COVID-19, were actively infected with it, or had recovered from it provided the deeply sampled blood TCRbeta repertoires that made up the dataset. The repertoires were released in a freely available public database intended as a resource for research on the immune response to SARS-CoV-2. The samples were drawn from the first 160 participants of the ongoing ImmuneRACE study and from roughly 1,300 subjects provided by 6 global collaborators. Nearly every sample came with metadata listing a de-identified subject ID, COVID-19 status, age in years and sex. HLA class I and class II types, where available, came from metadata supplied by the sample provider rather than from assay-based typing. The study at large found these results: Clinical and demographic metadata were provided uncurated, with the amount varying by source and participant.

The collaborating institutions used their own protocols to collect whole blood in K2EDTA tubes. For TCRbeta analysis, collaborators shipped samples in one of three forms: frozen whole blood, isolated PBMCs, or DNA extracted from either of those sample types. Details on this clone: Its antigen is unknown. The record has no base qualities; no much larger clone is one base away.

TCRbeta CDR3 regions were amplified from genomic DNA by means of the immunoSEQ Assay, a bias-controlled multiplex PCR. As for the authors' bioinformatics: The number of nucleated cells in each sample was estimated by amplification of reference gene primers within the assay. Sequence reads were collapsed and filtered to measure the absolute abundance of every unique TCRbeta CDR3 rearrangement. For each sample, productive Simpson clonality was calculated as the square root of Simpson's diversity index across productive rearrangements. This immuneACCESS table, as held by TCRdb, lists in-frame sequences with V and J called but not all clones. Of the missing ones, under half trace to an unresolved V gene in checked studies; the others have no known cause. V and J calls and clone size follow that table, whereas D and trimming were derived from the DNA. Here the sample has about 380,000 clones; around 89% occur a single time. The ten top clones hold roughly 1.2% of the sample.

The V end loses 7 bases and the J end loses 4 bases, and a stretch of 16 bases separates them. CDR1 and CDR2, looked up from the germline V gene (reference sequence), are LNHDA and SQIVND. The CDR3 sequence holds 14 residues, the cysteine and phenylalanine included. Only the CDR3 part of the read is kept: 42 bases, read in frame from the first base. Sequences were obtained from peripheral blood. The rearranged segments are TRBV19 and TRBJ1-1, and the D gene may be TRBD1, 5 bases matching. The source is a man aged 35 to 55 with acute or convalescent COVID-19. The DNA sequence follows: TGTGCCAGTAAATCGGGGGGAGATGGCACTGAAGCTTTCTTT. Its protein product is CASKSGGDGTEAFF. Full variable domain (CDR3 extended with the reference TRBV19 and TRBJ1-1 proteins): DGGITQSPKYLFRKEGQNVTLSCEQNLNHDAMYWYRQDPGQGLRLIYYSQIVNDFQKGDIAEGYSVSREKKESFPLTVTSAQKNPTAFYLCASKSGGDGTEAFFGQGTRLTVV.